Each of the 23 T cell receptor beta chains below was sequenced from the same sample in a study of blood T cell repertoires in COVID-19. Measured with immunoSEQ multiplex PCR; TCRdb has only the in-frame clones, and not every one. The sample comprises over 300,000 clones, around 90% of which are singletons, and 6.5% rests with the top ten. Sequencing was performed on peripheral blood. All receptors derive from a man younger than 30 with active or convalescent COVID-19.

This clone was detected once. The CDR3 DNA reads as TGTGCCAGCAGTTACAACCACGGGAGCGGGAGGGTTACCTACAATGAGCAGTTCTTC. It translates to CASSYNHGSGRVTYNEQFF. The chain combines TRBV6-2 or TRBV6-3 with TRBJ2-1, with 10 bases matching TRBD2. The V gene end was trimmed by 2 bases and the J gene end by 2 bases; junction bases not matched to a gene: 12. CDR3 length: 19 amino acids. Germline CDR1 MNHEY, CDR2 SVGEGT.

The table lists this clone with a count of one. V and J are TRBV5-6 and TRBJ2-7; D possibly corresponds to TRBD1 (5 bases). Germline loops: CDR1 SGHDT, CDR2 YYEEEE. The CDR3 is 15 amino acids. Trimming left V 2 bases short and J 4 bases short, with 16 bases between. CDR3 sequence: CASSFMETELYEQYF. CDR3 nucleotide sequence: TGTGCCAGCAGCTTTATGGAGACAGAGCTTTACGAGCAGTACTTC.

V usage is TRBV18 and J usage is TRBJ1-2, with TRBD1 matching over 8 bases. Trimming at V came to 3 bases and at J to 4 bases, leaving 7 bases not matched to a gene. CDR3 length equals 15 residues. Per germline, CDR1 KGHSH and CDR2 LQKENI. The CDR3 reads CASSPDRGGIYGYTF. The DNA for the CDR3 is TGTGCCAGCTCACCCGACAGGGGCGGAATCTATGGCTACACCTTC.

The V and J genes are TRBV27 and TRBJ2-4; D might be TRBD1 (6 bases). Between the trimmed V and J ends, which lost 8 bases and 0 bases, there was a span of 14 bases. The germline gives CDR1 MNHEY, CDR2 SMNVEV (reference sequence). This CDR3 comprises 15 residues. The CDR3 is CASARGRLAKNIQYF. The CDR3 DNA follows: TGTGCCAGCGCCAGGGGCCGACTAGCCAAAAACATTCAGTACTTC.

The chain uses TRBV2 and TRBJ1-1; D is perhaps TRBD1 (5 bases). There are 11 residues in the CDR3. Germline values: CDR1 SNHLY, CDR2 FYNNEI. Deletions cut 6 bases from V and 7 bases from J, with 9 bases between. CDR3 residues: CASRTGVEAFF. CDR3 coding DNA: TGTGCCAGCAGGACGGGGGTTGAAGCTTTCTTT.

The chain employs TRBV3-1 (or the pseudogene TRBV3-2) and TRBJ2-1, with TRBD2 identical over 13 bases. After removal of 3 bases from V and 4 bases from J, the junction contained 3 bases not matched to a gene. CDR3 length: 16 amino acids. CDR1 is LGHDT and CDR2 is YNNKEL in the germline V gene (reference sequence). The CDR3, as DNA: TGTGCCAGCAGCCAGGGGACTAGCGGGATTTACAATGAGCAGTTCTTC. Translating it yields CASSQGTSGIYNEQFF.

The rearrangement joins TRBV11-2 to TRBJ1-2; 9 positions match TRBD1. Trimming cost V 5 bases and J 0 bases; bases outside gene matches: 10. This CDR3 spans 17 amino acids. Per the germline V gene, CDR1 is SGHAT and CDR2 is FQNNGV. As DNA, the CDR3 is TGTGCCAGCAGCCCGGACTTTACAGGGGGCGCTAACTATGGCTACACCTTC. This codes for CASSPDFTGGANYGYTF.

The gene calls are TRBV5-1 and TRBJ1-1, with a tentative D call TRBD1 (5 bases). Germline V gene sequence: CDR1 SGHRS, CDR2 YFSETQ. V lost 4 bases and J lost 2, with 12 bases in between. The CDR3 covers 14 residues. The DNA for the CDR3 is TGCGCCAGCAGCGGTTACAGGAAAAACACTGAAGCTTTCTTT. It is translated as CASSGYRKNTEAFF.

V is TRBV7-9 and J is TRBJ2-1; tentative D call: TRBD2 (6 bases). The CDR3 contains 14 residues. Trimming took off 5 bases at V and 5 bases at J, with 13 bases between the two ends. Germline lookup yields CDR1 SEHNR and CDR2 FQNEAQ (reference sequence). The CDR3 is CASSPFSGDNEQFF. Written as DNA, the CDR3 is TGTGCCAGCAGCCCTTTTTCGGGAGACAATGAGCAGTTCTTC.

Only one count was recorded for this clone. J is TRBJ1-2 and V is TRBV10-3; perhaps TRBD1 as D (6 bases). This CDR3 comprises 15 residues. The germline gives CDR1 ENHRY, CDR2 SYGVKD. V was shortened by 2 bases and J by 1 base, with 11 bases between the two germline ends. CDR3 amino acids: CAISEGPGDNYGYTF. CDR3 DNA sequence: TGTGCCATCAGTGAGGGGCCAGGGGATAACTATGGCTACACCTTC.

The V call is TRBV9, the J call TRBJ1-3; 10 bases fit TRBD1. CDR3 size: 16 residues. The germline V gene has CDR1 SGDLS and CDR2 YYNGEE. The V and J ends lost 4 bases and 1 base, in that order; junction bases with no gene match: 5. CDR3 coding DNA: TGTGCCAGCAGCACCGGGACAGGGGCTTCTGGAAACACCATATATTTT. It is translated as CASSTGTGASGNTIYF.

In DNA form, the CDR3 reads TGTGCCAGCAGCCCCTTGACTGCGGCCAATGAGCAGTTCTTC. Translation: CASSPLTAANEQFF. The chain recombines TRBV16 with TRBJ2-1; D uncertain. Germline CDR1 reads KGHSY; CDR2 reads FQNENV. This CDR3 is built from 14 residues. The V gene lost 4 bases and the J gene lost 6 bases, with 13 bases spanning the gap. Full variable domain (missing parts from reference TRBV16 and TRBJ2-1): GEEVAQTPKHLVRGEGQKAKLYCAPIKGHSYVFWYQQVLKNEFKFLISFQNENVFDETGMPKERFSAKCLPNSPCSLEIQATKLEDSAVYFCASSPLTAANEQFFGPGTRLTVL.

In nucleotides, the CDR3 is TGTGCCAGCAGCCCACCAGGGTCGGACGAGCAGTACTTC. Amino acids: CASSPPGSDEQYF. V usage is TRBV7-3 and J usage is TRBJ2-7; tentative D call: TRBD1 (5 bases). The CDR3 has 13 amino acids. V lost 5 bases and J 5 bases, leaving 13 bases between the germline ends. The germline V gene encodes CDR1 SGHTA and CDR2 FQGTGA. The entire variable domain, with the rest obtained from reference TRBV7-3 and TRBJ2-7, is as follows: GAGVSQTPSNKVTEKGKYVELRCDPISGHTALYWYRQSLGQGPEFLIYFQGTGAADDSGLPNDRFFAVRPEGSVSTLKIQRTERGDSAVYLCASSPPGSDEQYFGPGTRLTVT.

The chain couples TRBV7-9 to TRBJ2-2; a weak D match, TRBD2 (6 bases). Trimming removed 7 bases from V and 0 bases from J, with 15 bases in between. The CDR3 covers 16 residues. Germline lookup yields CDR1 SEHNR and CDR2 FQNEAQ (reference sequence). CDR3 residues: CASTLPRESNTGELFF. The DNA for the CDR3 is TGTGCCAGCACCCTCCCGCGGGAATCGAACACCGGGGAGCTGTTTTTT.

This clone was picked up one time. This rearrangement joins TRBV27 to TRBJ1-2; TRBD1 matches at 9 bases. Looked up from germline, CDR1 is MNHEY and CDR2 is SMNVEV (reference sequence). This CDR3 contains 12 residues. V shed 5 bases, J shed 8 bases, and the junction held 3 bases outside the gene matches. The CDR3 protein is CASSRQGVGYTF. In DNA form, the CDR3 reads TGTGCCAGCAGTAGACAGGGGGTAGGCTACACCTTC.

This clone has at least ten counts. The chain uses TRBV6-4 and TRBJ2-3; 16 bases are a match to TRBD2. This CDR3 region has 16 residues. The V and J ends lost 2 bases and 4 bases, in that order; junction bases with no gene match: 0. CDR1 is MRHNA, CDR2 SNTAGT, per germline. CDR3 DNA: TGTGCCAGCAGTGACGGGACTAGCGGGGGGGCAGATACGCAGTATTTT. Translating it yields CASSDGTSGGADTQYF.

This chain links TRBV4-1 with TRBJ2-2; a weak D match, TRBD2 (5 bases). Germline CDR1 is MGHRA and CDR2 is YSYEKL. Trimming stripped 1 base from V and 6 bases from J, with 15 bases between. This CDR3 is 16 amino acids long. The CDR3 loop reads CASSQVAGSLPGELFF. Here the CDR3 DNA reads TGCGCCAGCAGCCAAGTGGCGGGCTCTCTTCCCGGGGAGCTGTTTTTT.

The chain is built from TRBV19 and TRBJ2-1; 8 positions match TRBD2. Germline values: CDR1 LNHDA, CDR2 SQIVND (reference sequence). The CDR3 runs to 16 residues. V gave up 7 bases and J gave up 9 bases; unmatched junction bases: 17. The CDR3 loop reads CASTQYEASGFGEQFF. CDR3 nucleotide sequence: TGTGCCAGTACCCAGTATGAGGCTAGCGGGTTCGGTGAGCAGTTCTTC.

This clone was seen only once. The chain links TRBV11-2 to TRBJ1-4; the D gene is possibly TRBD1 (5 bases). Germline V lookup: CDR1 SGHAT, CDR2 FQNNGV. V lost 5 bases and J 3 bases, leaving 10 bases between the germline ends. This CDR3 has 14 residues. The chain's CDR3 is CASSKGLANEKLFF. The CDR3 DNA follows: TGTGCCAGCAGCAAGGGGTTGGCTAATGAAAAACTGTTTTTT.

This clone appeared a single time. The chain uses TRBV4-1 and TRBJ1-1; 7 bases are a match to TRBD1. This CDR3 contains 15 residues. With 2 bases clipped from V and 1 base from J, the junction kept 4 bases outside the gene matches. The germline V gene has CDR1 MGHRA and CDR2 YSYEKL. The CDR3 DNA reads as TGCGCCAGCAGCCAACGGACAGGAACGAACACTGAAGCTTTCTTT. Translating gives CASSQRTGTNTEAFF.

The V call is TRBV2, the J call TRBJ1-3; D is perhaps TRBD1 (6 bases). Trimming left V 8 bases short and J 0 bases short, with 14 bases between. There are 15 residues in the CDR3. From germline, CDR1 is SNHLY and CDR2 FYNNEI. Written as DNA, the CDR3 is TGTGCCAGCCGATTCAGGGGAAGCTCTGGAAACACCATATATTTT. It translates to CASRFRGSSGNTIYF.

The chain couples TRBV29-1 to TRBJ1-2; D call uncertain. The germline V gene has CDR1 SQVTM and CDR2 ANQGSEA. This CDR3 is built from 14 residues. V lost 4 bases, J lost 3 bases, and 15 bases lay in between. The CDR3 DNA reads as TGCAGCGTTGTGCCCGCGGGTCGAGACTATGGCTACACCTTC. Its translation is CSVVPAGRDYGYTF.

The chain couples TRBV6-5 to TRBJ2-2; 10 bases agree with TRBD2. CDR3 length: 14 residues. The germline CDR1 and CDR2 sequences are MNHEY and SVGAGI. The J segment lost 5 bases and the V segment lost 6 bases, leaving 3 bases of the junction unmatched. CDR3 loop: CASRFSGGTGELFF. Written as DNA, the CDR3 is TGTGCCAGCAGATTTAGCGGGGGGACCGGGGAGCTGTTTTTT.